This is a list of T cell receptor beta chains from one sample in a study of shared clonotypes between healthy human individuals. Data came from immunoSEQ multiplex PCR; TCRdb stores just in-frame clones and leaves some out. The sample includes 850,000 to 1,200,000 clones, around 76% of them seen just once. Sequences were obtained from memory CD4+ T cells sorted from blood. These receptors all come from a man between 18 and 29 years old in good health. The CDR3 runs from the conserved cysteine through the conserved F or W. D genes are given only for firm matches. Clone size, where shown, is once, few, many, or a class for clones that have expanded.

d_call,j_call,v_call,clone_size,cdr3_length,cdr3_nt,cdr3_aa
.,TRBJ1-4,TRBV4-1,few,13,TGCGCCACCAAGGACAGAGCTAATGAAAAACTGTTTTTT,CATKDRANEKLFF
.,TRBJ2-3,TRBV7-6,.,19,TGTGCCAGCAGCTTAGCGCGGTGGGGGGGCCTGAACTCTCCAGATACGCAGTATTTT,CASSLARWGGLNSPDTQYF
TRBD1,TRBJ2-6,TRBV19,.,15,TGTGCCAGTACTACAGGGGGCTCTGGGGCCAACGTCCTGACTTTC,CASTTGGSGANVLTF
.,TRBJ1-2,TRBV15,few,15,TGTGCCACCAGCAGAGATCACCTGCTTAACTATGGCTACACCTTC,CATSRDHLLNYGYTF
.,TRBJ2-7,TRBV11-1,.,14,TGTGCCAGCAGCTTAGCTGGGACGGATGGCGAGCAGTACTTC,CASSLAGTDGEQYF
.,TRBJ1-1,TRBV19,.,13,TGTGCCAGTAGTATTTCGACTCACACTGAAGCTTTCTTT,CASSISTHTEAFF
.,TRBJ1-4,TRBV2,.,15,TGTGCCAGCAGCCCCTCATTTGCGTCTGTCGAAAAACTGTTTTTT,CASSPSFASVEKLFF
TRBD1,TRBJ1-4,TRBV10-1,.,15,TGCGCCAGCAGTGACCGACAGGGGGCGCATGAAAAACTGTTTTTT,CASSDRQGAHEKLFF
.,TRBJ1-2,TRBV5-6,.,13,TGTGCCAGCAGCATGGGACTGCCTTATGGCTACACCTTC,CASSMGLPYGYTF
.,TRBJ1-3,TRBV19,.,14,TGTGCCAGTAGTATCTCGGAAACTGGAAACACCATATATTTT,CASSISETGNTIYF
TRBD1,TRBJ1-6,TRBV18,.,18,TGTGCCAGCTCACCTTTGACAGGGGCTGGAAGTTTTAATTCACCCCTCCACTTT,CASSPLTGAGSFNSPLHF
.,TRBJ2-1,TRBV19,.,16,TGTGCCAGCACTACAGGCTCGGGGTTTGGCTACAATGAGCAGTTCTTC,CASTTGSGFGYNEQFF
.,TRBJ1-1,TRBV4-3,few,14,TGCGCCAGCAGCCGGGGGGTGATGAACACTGAAGCTTTCTTT,CASSRGVMNTEAFF
.,TRBJ1-2,TRBV28,.,14,TGTGCCAGCAGTTTGACCAGTAGCGATTCTGGCTACACCTTC,CASSLTSSDSGYTF
TRBD1,TRBJ2-2,TRBV7-7,.,15,TGTGCTAGCAGATTGGGGACAGGGGTCACCGGGGAGCTGTTTTTT,CASRLGTGVTGELFF
.,TRBJ2-3,TRBV4-3,.,14,TGCGCCAGCAGCCAAGAGGCGTCCGGACCCGCGCAGTATTTT,CASSQEASGPAQYF
TRBD2,TRBJ2-7,TRBV30,few,12,TGTGCCGTAGCGGGGGGGCATTGGGAGCAGTACTTC,CAVAGGHWEQYF
.,TRBJ1-2,TRBV6-1,.,14,TGTGCCAGCAGAGTACTCGGGGTCGCCTATGGCTACACCTTC,CASRVLGVAYGYTF
.,TRBJ1-3,TRBV6-6,.,13,TGTGCCAGCTCTGGGGCCTCTGGAAACACCATATATTTT,CASSGASGNTIYF
.,TRBJ2-7,TRBV5-8,.,14,TGTGCTACAGCAGTCCCGGGGATAACCTACGAGCAGTACTTC,CATAVPGITYEQYF
TRBD2,TRBJ2-2,TRBV10-1,.,16,TGCGCCAGCAGCCAAAAACTAGCGGCGAACACCGGGGAGCTGTTTTTT,CASSQKLAANTGELFF
TRBD1,TRBJ1-5,TRBV4-1,.,15,TGCGCCAGCAGCCAAGAGGACAGGGGGACACAGCCCCAGCATTTT,CASSQEDRGTQPQHF
.,TRBJ1-2,TRBV5-1,.,14,TGCGCCAGCAGCTTGAACTCAGCGACCTATGGCTACACCTTC,CASSLNSATYGYTF
TRBD1,TRBJ1-3,TRBV28,.,14,TGTGCCAGCGGGTCTGGGCCCAGGGGGAACACCATATATTTT,CASGSGPRGNTIYF
TRBD2,TRBJ2-3,TRBV11-2,.,15,TGTGCCAGCAGCTATACTAGCGCTCTCACAGATACGCAGTATTTT,CASSYTSALTDTQYF
.,TRBJ1-4,TRBV2,.,13,TGTGCCAGCAGTCGGGCAGTCAATGAAAAACTGTTTTTT,CASSRAVNEKLFF
TRBD1,TRBJ1-4,TRBV28,.,14,TGTGCCAGCAGTTTAAGGACAGGGGACGAAAAACTGTTTTTT,CASSLRTGDEKLFF
TRBD1,TRBJ1-3,TRBV7-8,once,17,TGTGCCAGCAGCCTTTGGACAGGGTTTAGCTCTGGAAACACCATATATTTT,CASSLWTGFSSGNTIYF